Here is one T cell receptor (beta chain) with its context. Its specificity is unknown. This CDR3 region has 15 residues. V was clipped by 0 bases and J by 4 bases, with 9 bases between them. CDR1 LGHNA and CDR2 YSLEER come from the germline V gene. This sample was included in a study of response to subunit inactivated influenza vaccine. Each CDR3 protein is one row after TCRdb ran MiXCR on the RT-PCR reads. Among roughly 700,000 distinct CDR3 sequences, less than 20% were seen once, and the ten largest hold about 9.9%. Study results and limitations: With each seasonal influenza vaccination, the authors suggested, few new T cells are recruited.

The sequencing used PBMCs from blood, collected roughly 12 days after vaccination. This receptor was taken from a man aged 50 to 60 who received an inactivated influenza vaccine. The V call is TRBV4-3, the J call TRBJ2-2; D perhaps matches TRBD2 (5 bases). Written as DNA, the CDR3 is TGCGCCAGCAGCCAAGACAGTGGAGGCACCGGGGAGCTGTTTTTT. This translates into CASSQDSGGTGELFF.